This T cell receptor (beta chain) was recovered during a study of blood T cell repertoires in COVID-19. Data came from immunoSEQ multiplex PCR; TCRdb stores just in-frame clones and leaves some out. The repertoire consists of roughly 150,000 clones, with approximately 86% occurring once and the leading ten covering roughly 20%. The CDR3 is 14 amino acids. V shed 2 bases and J 3 bases; nucleotides not matched to a gene: 4. Germline-derived CDR1 and CDR2 are SGHTA and FQGNSA. The specimen sequenced was PBMCs or T cells enriched from blood (not recorded which). The receptor's source is a man in his 60s who had recovered from COVID-19. The chain couples TRBV7-2 to TRBJ2-7; 7 nucleotides agree with TRBD1. CDR3 residues: CASSLRQGIYEQYF. The CDR3 nucleotides are TGTGCCAGCAGCTTACGACAGGGTATCTACGAGCAGTACTTC.